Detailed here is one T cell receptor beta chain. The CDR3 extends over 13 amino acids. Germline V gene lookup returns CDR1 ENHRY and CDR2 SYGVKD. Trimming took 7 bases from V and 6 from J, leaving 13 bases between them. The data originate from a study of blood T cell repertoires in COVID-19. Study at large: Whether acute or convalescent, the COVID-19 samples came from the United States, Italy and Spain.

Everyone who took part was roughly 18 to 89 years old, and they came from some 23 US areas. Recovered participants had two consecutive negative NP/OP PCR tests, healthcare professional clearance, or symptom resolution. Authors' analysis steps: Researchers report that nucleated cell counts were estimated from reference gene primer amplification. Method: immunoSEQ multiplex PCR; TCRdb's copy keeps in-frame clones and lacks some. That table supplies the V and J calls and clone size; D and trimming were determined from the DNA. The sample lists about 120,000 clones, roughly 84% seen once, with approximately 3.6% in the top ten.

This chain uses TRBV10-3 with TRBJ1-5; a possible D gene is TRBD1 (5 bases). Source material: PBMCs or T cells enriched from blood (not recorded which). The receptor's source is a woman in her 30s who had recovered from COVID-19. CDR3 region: CAIKQGEGQPQHF. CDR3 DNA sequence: TGTGCCATCAAGCAAGGGGAGGGTCAGCCCCAGCATTTT.